This TCR beta chain derives from a study of cytomegalovirus exposure and HLA in healthy donors. As for this clone: Its target is unknown.

The germline CDR1 and CDR2 sequences are MNHNY and SVGAGI (reference sequence). The CDR3 totals 15 residues. V lost 6 bases, J lost 2 bases, and 7 bases stayed unmatched. 60 Vbeta and 13 Jbeta primers were used in PCR. The repertoire was sequenced with immunoSEQ multiplex PCR; TCRdb's copy has only in-frame clones and lacks some. This sample has approximately 53,000 clones, with 77% found just once. General study findings and limits: A missense variant in DCLRE1C was later tied to TCR beta V- and J-gene trimming. Later analysis found that TCR beta chains associated with HLA were more clonally expanded than other, equally common chains. An apparent linkage of common viral pathogens to several of the most significant clusters emerged in a later analysis. One cluster of highly shared sequence variants probably arose as a sequencing artifact.

Sequencing input: PBMCs. The chain is built from TRBV6-6 and TRBJ2-7, with 10 bases lining up with TRBD1. This TCR derives from a woman between 40 and 55 years old in good health and CMV-seropositive. CDR3 coding DNA: TGTGCCAGCAGACCTTGGGGACAGGGGACCTACGAGCAGTACTTC. Amino acids: CASRPWGQGTYEQYF.